Listed below are T cell receptor beta chains from one sample, sequenced in a study of T cell responses to AZD1222 COVID-19 vaccine. Profiling relied on immunoSEQ multiplex PCR, and the TCRdb table lists in-frame clones only, not all of them. This table holds around 78,000 clones, roughly 80% found once. The sample in question was peripheral blood, obtained on day 0 of AZD1222 vaccination. These TCRs come from an adult in good health. CDR3s include the opening cysteine and the closing phenylalanine or tryptophan. D genes are given only for firm matches. Clone size appears in some rows only: once, few, many, or a class for an expanded clone.

V gene	clone size	J gene	D gene	CDR3 protein	CDR3 DNA
TRBV21-1	.	TRBJ2-7	.	CASRTASYEEQYF	TGTGCCAGCCGGACAGCCTCATACGAAGAGCAGTACTTC
TRBV7-2	.	TRBJ2-1	.	CASSLERRDEQFF	TGTGCCAGCAGCCTAGAGCGCCGGGATGAGCAGTTCTTC
TRBV3-1/TRBV3-2	.	TRBJ2-5	TRBD2	CASSQGTSEETQYF	TGTGCCAGCAGCCAAGGGACTAGTGAAGAGACCCAGTACTTC
TRBV5-1	.	TRBJ2-7	.	CASSFRDGSSYEQYF	TGCGCCAGCAGCTTCAGGGACGGGAGCTCCTACGAGCAGTACTTC
TRBV7-2	.	TRBJ2-2	.	CASSRTKNTGELFF	TGTGCCAGCAGCAGGACTAAGAACACCGGGGAGCTGTTTTTT
TRBV12-3/TRBV12-4	.	TRBJ2-1	.	CASSSPLFF	TGTGCCAGCAGTTCCCCCCTGTTCTTC
TRBV11-2	.	TRBJ2-1	TRBD2	CASSFPGLAGFSGEQFF	TGTGCCAGCAGCTTCCCTGGACTAGCGGGATTTAGTGGTGAGCAGTTCTTC
TRBV11-2	once	TRBJ1-4	.	CASSLDREDEKLFF	TGTGCCAGCAGCTTAGACAGGGAAGACGAAAAACTGTTTTTT
TRBV2	.	TRBJ1-5	.	CASSEAAGRNQPQHF	TGTGCCAGCAGTGAAGCGGCTGGGAGGAATCAGCCCCAGCATTTT
TRBV29-1	.	TRBJ2-3	TRBD1	CSVEEWWGQGAPDTQYF	TGCAGCGTTGAAGAGTGGTGGGGACAGGGGGCTCCAGATACGCAGTATTTT
TRBV3-1/TRBV3-2	.	TRBJ1-5	.	CASSPGLRGNQPQHF	TGTGCCAGCAGCCCCGGTTTGAGGGGCAATCAGCCCCAGCATTTT
TRBV6-5	.	TRBJ1-3	.	CASSQGRGGNTIYF	TGTGCCAGCAGCCAAGGGCGGGGCGGAAACACCATATATTTT
TRBV7-2	.	TRBJ2-7	TRBD1	CASSFGDSLYEQYF	TGTGCCAGCAGCTTCGGGGACAGCCTCTACGAGCAGTACTTC
TRBV20-1	.	TRBJ1-2	.	CSASPRGRSYGYTF	TGCAGTGCCAGTCCTCGGGGGCGCTCCTATGGCTACACCTTC
TRBV4-3	.	TRBJ2-1	TRBD1	CASSQELPGQGRIDEQFF	TGCGCCAGCAGCCAAGAACTCCCGGGACAGGGGCGTATCGATGAGCAGTTCTTC
TRBV11-2	.	TRBJ2-7	TRBD2	CASSLSSGSSSYEQYF	TGTGCCAGCAGCTTATCCAGCGGGAGTAGCTCCTACGAGCAGTACTTC
TRBV7-2	.	TRBJ1-2	.	CASSPAAGNYGYTF	TGTGCCAGCAGCCCCGCGGCGGGAAACTATGGCTACACCTTC
TRBV9	.	TRBJ2-1	.	CASSPQVRFGNEQFF	TGTGCCAGCAGCCCGCAGGTCAGGTTCGGGAATGAGCAGTTCTTC
TRBV7-6	.	TRBJ1-1	.	CASSLESLGNTEAFF	TGTGCCAGCAGCTTAGAATCCCTAGGGAACACTGAAGCTTTCTTT
TRBV5-1	few	TRBJ2-6	.	CASSDSRSGANVLTF	TGCGCCAGCAGCGACAGCCGCTCTGGGGCCAACGTCCTGACTTTC
TRBV20-1	many	TRBJ2-7	TRBD1	CSASLPRTGTYEQYF	TGCAGTGCTAGTCTCCCCCGGACAGGGACCTACGAGCAGTACTTC
TRBV7-9	.	TRBJ1-5	.	CASSLSGDQPQHF	TGTGCCAGCAGCTTAAGTGGGGATCAGCCCCAGCATTTT
TRBV4-3	.	TRBJ1-2	.	CASSQYRENGYTF	TGCGCCAGCAGCCAATACAGGGAAAATGGCTACACCTTC
TRBV19	.	TRBJ2-7	.	CASGGGGYYEQYF	TGTGCCAGTGGAGGGGGAGGCTATTACGAGCAGTACTTC
TRBV5-6	.	TRBJ2-7	.	CASSHEVRSGEQYF	TGTGCCAGCAGCCACGAAGTGAGGAGCGGGGAGCAGTACTTC
TRBV4-1	.	TRBJ2-4	.	CASSQGQGLNIQYF	TGCGCCAGCAGCCAAGGGCAGGGACTTAACATTCAGTACTTC
TRBV6-6	.	TRBJ2-7	.	CASGWDEQYF	TGTGCCAGCGGTTGGGACGAGCAGTACTTC
TRBV29-1	.	TRBJ1-2	TRBD1	CSVAPDSTGQGTYGYTF	TGCAGCGTTGCCCCCGATTCCACGGGACAGGGTACCTATGGCTACACCTTC
TRBV9	.	TRBJ2-1	TRBD2	CASSASGRDYNEQFF	TGTGCCAGCAGCGCAAGCGGGAGGGACTACAATGAGCAGTTCTTC
TRBV4-3	.	TRBJ2-7	.	CASSQDPGAGPYEQYF	TGCGCCAGCAGCCAAGATCCAGGGGCCGGGCCCTACGAGCAGTACTTC
TRBV18	.	TRBJ1-2	.	CASSPDGDYGYTF	TGTGCCAGCTCACCAGACGGGGACTATGGCTACACCTTC
TRBV2	.	TRBJ2-1	TRBD2	CASSPRLAGIVNEQFF	TGTGCCAGCAGTCCCCGACTAGCGGGAATAGTCAATGAGCAGTTCTTC
TRBV4-3	once	TRBJ2-2	.	CASSQDLSPGELFF	TGCGCCAGCAGCCAAGACTTAAGCCCCGGGGAGCTGTTTTTT
TRBV11-3	.	TRBJ2-7	.	CASSLGAAGPYEQYF	TGTGCCAGCAGCTTAGGGGCGGCGGGACCCTACGAGCAGTACTTC
TRBV7-9	once	TRBJ2-1	.	CASSPTGNTYNEQFF	TGTGCCAGCAGCCCGACGGGAAATACCTACAATGAGCAGTTCTTC
TRBV7-9	.	TRBJ2-7	TRBD1	CASSLNRGRSEQYF	TGTGCCAGCAGCTTGAACAGGGGGCGCTCCGAGCAGTACTTC
TRBV6-5	.	TRBJ1-2	.	CASSSDTLYGYTF	TGTGCCAGCAGTTCGGATACCCTCTATGGCTACACCTTC
TRBV4-3	.	TRBJ2-3	TRBD2	CASSPRGGPSTDTQYF	TGCGCCAGCAGCCCCCGCGGGGGACCTAGCACAGATACGCAGTATTTT
TRBV4-3	.	TRBJ2-7	.	CASSQDLGAGAYEQYF	TGCGCCAGCAGCCAAGATCTAGGGGCGGGTGCCTACGAGCAGTACTTC
TRBV5-8	.	TRBJ2-5	TRBD2	CASSSSPPSGGAKTQYF	TGTGCCAGCAGCTCCTCCCCCCCTAGCGGGGGGGCGAAGACCCAGTACTTC
TRBV4-1	.	TRBJ2-1	TRBD2	CASSHAGTSDEQFF	TGCGCCAGCAGCCACGCCGGGACTAGCGATGAGCAGTTCTTC
TRBV11-1	.	TRBJ1-6	.	CASSLHVWSPLHF	TGTGCCAGCAGCTTACATGTGTGGTCACCCCTCCACTTT
TRBV7-2	.	TRBJ1-1	.	CASSFVLSTTEAFF	TGTGCCAGCAGCTTCGTACTAAGCACCACTGAAGCTTTCTTT
TRBV5-6	.	TRBJ2-1	TRBD1	CASSSPGQSSYNEQFF	TGTGCCAGCAGCTCACCGGGACAGAGCTCCTACAATGAGCAGTTCTTC
TRBV11-2	.	TRBJ1-2	TRBD1	CASSLGHPGQGLDYGYTF	TGTGCCAGCAGCTTAGGTCACCCGGGACAGGGATTAGACTATGGCTACACCTTC
TRBV5-8	.	TRBJ2-4	.	CASSPRRNIQYF	TGTGCCAGCAGTCCTCGGCGGAACATTCAGTACTTC
TRBV10-2	.	TRBJ2-2	TRBD1	CASSEGHDRDTGELFF	TGCGCCAGCAGTGAGGGCCACGACAGGGACACCGGGGAGCTGTTTTTT
TRBV19	.	TRBJ1-1	TRBD1	CASSKQGANTEAFF	TGTGCCAGTAGTAAACAGGGGGCGAACACTGAAGCTTTCTTT
TRBV5-4	.	TRBJ2-1	TRBD2	CASTSPTSGRNEQFF	TGTGCCAGCACCTCCCCTACTAGCGGGAGGAATGAGCAGTTCTTC
TRBV12-3/TRBV12-4	.	TRBJ1-1	.	CASRTQGNTEAFF	TGTGCCAGCAGAACTCAGGGGAACACTGAAGCTTTCTTT
TRBV6-5	.	TRBJ1-1	TRBD1	CASRDSMNTEAFF	TGTGCCAGTCGGGACAGCATGAACACTGAAGCTTTCTTT
TRBV3-1/TRBV3-2	once	TRBJ1-2	TRBD1	CASSLLGTGDGSYGYTF	TGTGCCAGCAGCCTGCTGGGGACAGGGGACGGAAGCTATGGCTACACCTTC
TRBV11-2	.	TRBJ1-4	.	CASSSRGPTNEKLFF	TGTGCCAGCAGCTCAAGAGGGCCAACTAATGAAAAACTGTTTTTT
TRBV2	.	TRBJ1-5	.	CASSGPFTQPQHF	TGTGCCAGCAGCGGGCCTTTCACCCAGCCCCAGCATTTT
TRBV2	.	TRBJ2-5	TRBD2	CASSATSARETQYF	TGTGCCAGCAGCGCGACTAGCGCTCGGGAGACCCAGTACTTC